This T cell receptor beta chain was identified in a study of blood T cell repertoires in COVID-19. Overall study context: In each case, the material was cDNA or gDNA derived from T cells, B-cell-depleted T cells, or PBMCs.

Clones were sequenced by immunoSEQ multiplex PCR, and TCRdb holds only the in-frame ones, with some missing. The table has tens of thousands of clones, roughly 86% seen once. Losses at the gene ends were 4 bases for V and 1 base for J; bases not matched to a gene: 0. The CDR3 consists of 13 residues. CDR1 and CDR2 from the germline V gene are ENHRY and SYGVKD. The source is a man aged 50-60 years with active COVID-19. The rearrangement joins TRBV10-3 to TRBJ2-5; 7 positions match TRBD1. The sample comprised peripheral blood. This CDR3 reads CAISGTGQETQYF. The CDR3 nucleotides read TGTGCCATCAGTGGGACAGGCCAAGAGACCCAGTACTTC.